The rows below give T cell receptor beta chains drawn from one sample of a study of blood T cell repertoires in COVID-19. Profiled with immunoSEQ multiplex PCR; TCRdb holds only in-frame clones, not every one. The sample has 180,000 or so clones, over 80% seen once. The material sequenced was peripheral blood. The origin of the receptors is a woman between 40 and 55 years old with COVID-19, enrolled during active disease. The CDR3 runs from the conserved cysteine through the conserved F or W. The D gene is left open where the match is weak. Clone size is shown for a subset of rows, as once, few, many or a class of expanded clone.

D: .
size: .
J: TRBJ2-1
V: TRBV7-2
DNA: TGTGCCAGCAGCTTAAAGGGCAGGGTTAATGAGCAGTTCTTC
CDR3: CASSLKGRVNEQFF

D: .
size: .
J: TRBJ1-5
V: TRBV2
DNA: TGTGCCAGCAGGTCAGGGGTTAGCAATCAGCCCCAGCATTTT
CDR3: CASRSGVSNQPQHF

D: TRBD2
size: .
J: TRBJ2-5
V: TRBV19
DNA: TGTGCCAGCACTCGGCGAGCGGGGAGCCAAGAGACCCAGTACTTC
CDR3: CASTRRAGSQETQYF

D: TRBD1
size: many
J: TRBJ1-6
V: TRBV5-8
DNA: TGTGCCAGCAGTGACTGGTCAGGGGGGAATTCACCCCTCCACTTT
CDR3: CASSDWSGGNSPLHF

D: .
size: .
J: TRBJ2-7
V: TRBV27
DNA: TGTGCCAGCAGTTCCACCTATGTGGCGGAGGACCACGAGCAGTACTTC
CDR3: CASSSTYVAEDHEQYF

D: TRBD1
size: .
J: TRBJ1-2
V: TRBV2
DNA: TGTGCCACCGGGGACAGCGACTATGGCTACACCTTC
CDR3: CATGDSDYGYTF

D: .
size: .
J: TRBJ1-1
V: TRBV11-2
DNA: TGTGCCAGCAGCTTTAGCGGTTTCAGTAACACTGAAGCTTTCTTT
CDR3: CASSFSGFSNTEAFF

D: .
size: .
J: TRBJ2-1
V: TRBV4-2
DNA: TGTGCCAGCAGCCATCCCCTTTCCAATGAGCAGTTCTTC
CDR3: CASSHPLSNEQFF

D: TRBD1
size: .
J: TRBJ2-7
V: TRBV29-1
DNA: TGCAGCGCTCGGGACAGGGGGGGGTACGAGCAGTACTTC
CDR3: CSARDRGGYEQYF

D: .
size: .
J: TRBJ2-5
V: TRBV5-8
DNA: TGTGCCAGCAGCACTCCGGCAGGGAAGGAGACCCAGTACTTC
CDR3: CASSTPAGKETQYF

D: .
size: .
J: TRBJ1-5
V: TRBV7-8
DNA: TGTGCCAGCAGCTTAACCTCAGTTCAGCCCCAGCATTTT
CDR3: CASSLTSVQPQHF

D: .
size: .
J: TRBJ1-1
V: TRBV28
DNA: TGTGCCAGCAGTTTCAGTGAAGCTTTCTTT
CDR3: CASSFSEAFF

D: .
size: .
J: TRBJ2-7
V: TRBV10-3
DNA: TGTGCCATCAGTGACCCCCTATTCCTTCACGAGCAGTACTTC
CDR3: CAISDPLFLHEQYF

D: .
size: few
J: TRBJ1-3
V: TRBV4-1
DNA: TGCGCCAGCAGGCCAACAGGGTCCGGAAACACCATATATTTT
CDR3: CASRPTGSGNTIYF

D: .
size: .
J: TRBJ1-1
V: TRBV7-2
DNA: TGTGCCAGCAGCTTAGAGTGGCGGGTAAAAGCTTTCTTT
CDR3: CASSLEWRVKAFF

D: TRBD1
size: .
J: TRBJ2-4
V: TRBV7-2
DNA: TGTGCCAGCAGCTTGAAAGTAGGGGGCTCGGGCAAAAACATTCAGTACTTC
CDR3: CASSLKVGGSGKNIQYF

D: TRBD1
size: .
J: TRBJ1-2
V: TRBV5-4
DNA: TGTGCCAGCAGCTCCGGGGACAGGGGATGGCAGGGCTACACCTTC
CDR3: CASSSGDRGWQGYTF